These 6 T cell receptor beta chains originate from one sample sequenced in a study of early T cells in non-severe SARS-CoV-2 infection. TCRdb reanalysed the 5' RACE reads using MiXCR and keeps one entry per CDR3 protein. This table has more than 30,000 distinct CDR3 sequences, around 7% appearing once. The material sequenced was whole blood, taken at baseline. The receptors here all came from an adult who was a healthcare worker with PCR-confirmed SARS-CoV-2 infection or an uninfected control (not recorded which).

The V gene is TRBV12-3 or TRBV12-4, the J gene TRBJ1-1; TRBD1 is a possible D gene (5 bases). The CDR3 runs to 13 residues. Trimming shortened V by 2 bases and J by 6 bases, and 10 bases separated the two germline ends. In nucleotides, the CDR3 is TGTGCCAGCAGTTTATCAGGGCAGGCTGAAGCTTTCTTT. Its protein is CASSLSGQAEAFF.

This clonotype was counted at least ten times. The rearrangement links TRBV28 to TRBJ1-1, with a possible D match to TRBD1 (5 bases). Germline loops: CDR1 MDHEN, CDR2 SYDVKM. The CDR3 has 15 amino acids. Trimming left V 3 bases short and J 1 base short, with 12 bases between. CDR3 amino acids: CASSFLDRTNTEAFF. Here the CDR3 DNA reads TGTGCCAGCAGTTTCCTCGACAGAACGAACACTGAAGCTTTCTTT.

This chain joins TRBV6-2 or TRBV6-3 and TRBJ2-7, with TRBD2 matching 9 bases. Germline values: CDR1 MNHEY, CDR2 SVGEGT. The CDR3 covers 18 residues. Unmatched junction bases numbered 11, after V lost 0 bases and J lost 2 bases. CDR3 in amino acids: CASSYSMTSGSSPYEQYF. The CDR3 bases are TGTGCCAGCAGTTACTCGATGACTAGCGGATCGAGCCCCTACGAGCAGTACTTC.

Many counts were recorded for this clonotype. The V call is TRBV11-2, the J call TRBJ2-2; 7 nucleotides match TRBD1. Losses at the gene ends were 5 bases for V and 1 base for J; bases not matched to a gene: 4. The germline CDR1 and CDR2 sequences are SGHAT and FQNNGV. The CDR3 totals 15 residues. CDR3 region: CASSIRDRNTGELFF. Here the CDR3 DNA reads TGTGCCAGCAGCATTAGGGACAGGAACACCGGGGAGCTGTTTTTT.

The table lists this clonotype with many counts. J is TRBJ1-3 and V is TRBV9; 9 bases are shared with TRBD1. Germline lookup yields CDR1 SGDLS and CDR2 YYNGEE. The V gene end was trimmed by 3 bases and the J gene end by 3 bases; junction bases not matched to a gene: 4. This CDR3 is 15 amino acids long. CDR3 region: CASSAGTGSGNTIYF. The CDR3 DNA reads TGTGCCAGCAGCGCTGGGACAGGGAGTGGAAACACCATATATTTT.

This clonotype was seen only once. The chain joins TRBV5-1 to TRBJ2-1, with TRBD2 matching over 7 bases. The germline V gene has CDR1 SGHRS and CDR2 YFSETQ. This CDR3 has 15 residues. V shed 9 bases and J 4 bases; nucleotides not matched to a gene: 13. CDR3 loop: CAIPPPAGPYNEQFF. The CDR3 coding sequence is TGCGCCATTCCTCCCCCAGCGGGACCTTACAATGAGCAGTTCTTC.